This TCR beta chain was sequenced in a study of T cell responses to AZD1222 COVID-19 vaccine. Study-wide points: Increases in Spike-specific TCR breadth and depth were seen after two AZD1222 doses. Clonal diversity was possibly underestimated, and white British individuals and females predominated among donors. Dominant CD4 TCR responses targeted spike regions 160-218 and 743-854.

Germline assignment: CDR1 LNHDA and CDR2 SQIVND (reference sequence). Trimming removed 0 bases at V and 9 bases at J, with 9 bases between. The CDR3 loop spans 13 amino acids. In the case of this clone: What it binds is not known.

Generated by immunoSEQ multiplex PCR, the TCRdb table keeps only in-frame clones and is missing some. The sample includes roughly 100,000 clones, approximately 90% seen only once; the top ten take under 2.5%. The sequenced sample was peripheral blood, obtained 28 days after the second AZD1222 dose. This receptor was obtained from an adult who received the AZD1222 COVID-19 vaccine. This sequence joins TRBV19 and TRBJ2-1; D gene unclear. The CDR3 nucleotides are TGTGCCAGTAGTATAGACGGTTTTGGTGAGCAGTTCTTC. This codes for CASSIDGFGEQFF.